This T cell receptor beta chain was obtained from a study of T cell repertoires in cytomegalovirus infection. TCRdb passed the reads through MiXCR, listing each CDR3 protein once. Among 180,000 or so distinct CDR3 sequences listed, about 18% were seen once. This clonotype was observed a few times. Its antigen is unknown. This is likely a read error, given that the CDR3 carries no conserved phenylalanine or tryptophan at its end. General study findings and limits: The response measured ex vivo was dominated by TCR beta clonotypes (HLA-C-restricted and CMV-specific). Accumulated public TCR beta family frequency recognized individuals carrying CMV together with the relevant HLA.

The germline V and J ends were trimmed by 7 bases and 1 base, with 7 bases remaining between them. This CDR3 contains 12 residues. The source material was CD8+ T cells from PBMCs. The rearrangement links TRBV12-3 or TRBV12-4 to TRBJ1-1, with a weak D call TRBD1 (5 bases). The source of this sequence is a human donor in good health (CMV status not recorded). Some clones in this sample may be carry-over from other donors' samples. DNA for the CDR3: TGTGCCAGCATCCAGGGGAACACTGAAGCTTTCTAT. Protein product: CASIQGNTEAFY.